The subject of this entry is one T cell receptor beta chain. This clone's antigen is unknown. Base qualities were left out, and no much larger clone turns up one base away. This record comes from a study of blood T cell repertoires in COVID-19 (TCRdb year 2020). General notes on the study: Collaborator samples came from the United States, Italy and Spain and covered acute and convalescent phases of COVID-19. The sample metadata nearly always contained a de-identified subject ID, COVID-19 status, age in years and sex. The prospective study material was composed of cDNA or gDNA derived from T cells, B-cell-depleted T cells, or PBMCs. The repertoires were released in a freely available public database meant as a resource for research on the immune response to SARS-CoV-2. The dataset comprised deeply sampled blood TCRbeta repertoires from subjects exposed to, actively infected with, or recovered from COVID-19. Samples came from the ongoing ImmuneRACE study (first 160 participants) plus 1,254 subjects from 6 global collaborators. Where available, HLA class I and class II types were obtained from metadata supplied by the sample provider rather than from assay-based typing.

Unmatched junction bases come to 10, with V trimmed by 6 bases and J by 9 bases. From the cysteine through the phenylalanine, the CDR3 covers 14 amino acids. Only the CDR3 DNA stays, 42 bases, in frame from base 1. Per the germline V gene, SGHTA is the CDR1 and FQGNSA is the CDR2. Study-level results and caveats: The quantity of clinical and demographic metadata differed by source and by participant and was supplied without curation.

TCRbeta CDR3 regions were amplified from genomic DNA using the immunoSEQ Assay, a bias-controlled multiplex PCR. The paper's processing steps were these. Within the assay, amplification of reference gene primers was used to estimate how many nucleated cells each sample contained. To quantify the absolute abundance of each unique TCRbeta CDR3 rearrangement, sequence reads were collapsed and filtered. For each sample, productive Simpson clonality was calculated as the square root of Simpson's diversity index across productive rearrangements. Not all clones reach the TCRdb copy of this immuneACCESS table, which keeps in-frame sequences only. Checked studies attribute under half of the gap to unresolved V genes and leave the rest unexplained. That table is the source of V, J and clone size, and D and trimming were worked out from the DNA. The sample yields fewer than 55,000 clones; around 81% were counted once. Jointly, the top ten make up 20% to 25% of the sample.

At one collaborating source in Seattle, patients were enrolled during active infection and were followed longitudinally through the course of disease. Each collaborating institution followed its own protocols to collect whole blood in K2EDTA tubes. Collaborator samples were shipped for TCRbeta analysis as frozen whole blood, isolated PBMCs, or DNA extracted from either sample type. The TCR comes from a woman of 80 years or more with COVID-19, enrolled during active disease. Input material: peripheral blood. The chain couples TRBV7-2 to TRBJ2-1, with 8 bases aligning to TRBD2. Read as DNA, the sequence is TGTGCCAGCAGAGCCGCCGGGACTAGTAGTGAGCAGTTCTTC. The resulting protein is CASRAAGTSSEQFF.